Listed here are 5 T cell receptor beta chains from one sample, sequenced in a study of CD8+ T cells in alopecia areata. In each case, RNA was isolated and then reverse transcribed into cDNA as the sequencing template. Clones were read by immunoSEQ multiplex PCR, and TCRdb kept only the in-frame ones, dropping some. The sample carries approximately 180,000 clones, 65% to 75% recorded once. This specimen consisted of CD8+ T cells sorted from blood, obtained at week 0. The source of these receptors is a human donor with alopecia areata.

V gene TRBV29-1 combines with J gene TRBJ1-2; weak D call: TRBD1 (5 bases). Germline V CDR1 and CDR2: SQVTM, ANQGSEA. V was cut by 2 bases and J by 8 bases, with 18 bases left in between. The CDR3 contains 14 residues. The CDR3 spells CSVEQNGREDGYTF. CDR3 coding DNA: TGCAGCGTTGAACAGAACGGCAGGGAGGACGGCTACACCTTC.

The CDR3 sequence: CASSLTTGGPYEQYF. CDR3 bases: TGTGCCAGCAGTTTAACTACAGGGGGCCCCTACGAGCAGTACTTC. V usage is TRBV27 and J usage is TRBJ2-7, with 9 bases aligning to TRBD1. The CDR3 totals 15 residues. V shed 2 bases and J 2 bases; nucleotides not matched to a gene: 4. Germline-derived CDR1 and CDR2 are MNHEY and SMNVEV (reference sequence).

Note on this clone: The junction does not match germline at one end; this may be a read error. The rearrangement uses TRBV2 and TRBJ1-1; D call uncertain. Per germline, CDR1 SNHLY and CDR2 FYNNEI. The CDR3 covers 10 residues. The CDR3, as DNA: TGTGCCAGCAGCGGATCCTCGAGGGTCTTT. Protein: CASSGSSRVF.

The chain uses TRBV29-1 and TRBJ2-7; the match to TRBD1 covers 9 bases. This CDR3 region has 15 residues. Germline V gives CDR1 SQVTM, CDR2 ANQGSEA. V lost 6 bases and J lost 2; bases outside the gene matches: 11. CDR3 amino acids: CSVPGGQGGTYEQYF. The CDR3 DNA reads TGCAGCGTGCCCGGGGGACAGGGCGGAACCTACGAGCAGTACTTC.

To note about this clone: One end of the junction does not line up with germline, which may come from a read error. The chain recombines TRBV25-1 with TRBJ2-3, with 12 bases that match TRBD2. The CDR3 contains 11 residues. Germline lookup yields CDR1 MGHDK and CDR2 SYGVNS. The CDR3 protein is CATRLAGAPTF. The DNA of the CDR3 is TGTGCCACCCGACTAGCGGGGGCCCCAACATTT.